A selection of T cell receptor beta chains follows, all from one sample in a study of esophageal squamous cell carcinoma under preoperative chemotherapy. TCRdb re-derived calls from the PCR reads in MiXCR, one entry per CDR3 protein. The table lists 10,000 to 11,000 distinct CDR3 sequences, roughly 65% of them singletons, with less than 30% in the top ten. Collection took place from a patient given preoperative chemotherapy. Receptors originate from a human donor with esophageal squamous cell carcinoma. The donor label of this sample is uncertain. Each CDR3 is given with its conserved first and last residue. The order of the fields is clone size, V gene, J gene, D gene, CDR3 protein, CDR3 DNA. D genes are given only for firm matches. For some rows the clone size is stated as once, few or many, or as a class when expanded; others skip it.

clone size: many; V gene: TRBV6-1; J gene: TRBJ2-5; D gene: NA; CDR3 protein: CASTKDRRVETQYF; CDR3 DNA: TGTGCCAGCACCAAGGACCGCAGGGTAGAGACCCAGTACTTC
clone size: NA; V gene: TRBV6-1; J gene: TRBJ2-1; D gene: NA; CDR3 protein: CASSEDPLVAYNEQFF; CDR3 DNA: TGTGCCAGCAGCGAGGATCCGCTAGTTGCCTACAATGAGCAGTTCTTC
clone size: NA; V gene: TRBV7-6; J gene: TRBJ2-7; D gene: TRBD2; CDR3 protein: CASSNPVSGRETYEQYF; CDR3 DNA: TGTGCCAGCAGTAACCCAGTTAGCGGGAGAGAAACCTACGAGCAGTACTTC
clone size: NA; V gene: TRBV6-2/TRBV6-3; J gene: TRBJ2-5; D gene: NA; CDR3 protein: CASGVGGGIRRGQYF; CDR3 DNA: TGTGCCAGCGGGGTGGGGGGCGGGATACGTCGGGGGCAGTACTTC
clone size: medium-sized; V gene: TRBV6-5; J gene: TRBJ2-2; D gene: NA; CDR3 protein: CASSPIANTGELFF; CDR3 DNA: TGTGCCAGCAGTCCAATAGCAAACACCGGGGAGCTGTTTTTT
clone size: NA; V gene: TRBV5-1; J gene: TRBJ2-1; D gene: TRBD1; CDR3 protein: CASSRALRQGSYEQFF; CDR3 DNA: TGCGCCAGCAGCCGCGCGCTAAGACAGGGATCATACGAGCAGTTCTTC
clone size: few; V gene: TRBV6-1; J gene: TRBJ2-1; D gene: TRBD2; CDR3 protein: CASSPGVAGYNEQFF; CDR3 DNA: TGTGCCAGCAGCCCCGGGGTAGCGGGATACAATGAGCAGTTCTTC
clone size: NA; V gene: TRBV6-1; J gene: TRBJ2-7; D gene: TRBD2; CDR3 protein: CASSESGGRYKNTQYF; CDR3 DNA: TGTGCCAGCAGTGAATCGGGGGGGAGATACAAAAACACGCAGTACTTC
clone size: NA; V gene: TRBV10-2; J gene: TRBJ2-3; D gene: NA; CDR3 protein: CASSERDSRVFDTDTQYF; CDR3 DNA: TGCGCCAGCAGTGAGCGGGATTCGAGAGTGTTCGACACAGATACTCAGTACTTT
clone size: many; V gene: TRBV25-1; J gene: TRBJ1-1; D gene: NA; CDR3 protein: CASRAQGLNTEAFF; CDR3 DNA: TGTGCCAGCAGAGCCCAGGGTCTGAACACTGAAGCTTTCTTT
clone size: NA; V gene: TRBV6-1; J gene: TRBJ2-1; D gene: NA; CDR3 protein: CASSDKYRGKYEQFF; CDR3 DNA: TGTGCCAGCAGTGATAAGTACAGAGGAAAGTACGAGCAGTTCTTC
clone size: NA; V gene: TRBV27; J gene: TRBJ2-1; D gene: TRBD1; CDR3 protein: CASSLDRGARQVQFF; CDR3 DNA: TGTGCCAGCAGTTTGGACAGGGGGGCCAGACAGGTGCAGTTCTTC
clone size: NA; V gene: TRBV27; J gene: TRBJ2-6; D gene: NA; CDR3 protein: CASSFLGVGANVLTF; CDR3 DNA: TGTGCCAGCAGTTTTCTGGGGGTTGGGGCCAACGTCCTGACTTTC
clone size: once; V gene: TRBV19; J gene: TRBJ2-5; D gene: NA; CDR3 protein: CASSSYGSGGQETQYF; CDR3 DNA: TGTGCCAGTAGTTCCTACGGGTCCGGAGGTCAAGAGACCCAGTACTTC
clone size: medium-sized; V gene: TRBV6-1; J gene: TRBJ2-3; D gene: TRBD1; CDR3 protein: CASSEATGADTQYF; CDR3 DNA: TGTGCCAGCAGTGAAGCGACAGGGGCAGATACGCAGTATTTT
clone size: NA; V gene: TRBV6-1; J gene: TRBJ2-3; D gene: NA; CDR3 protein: CASGEFGGRDKDTQYF; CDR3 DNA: TGTGCCAGCGGGGAGTTTGGGGGACGTGACAAAGATACGCAGTATTTT
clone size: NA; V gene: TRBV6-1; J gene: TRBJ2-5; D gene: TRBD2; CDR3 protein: CASSREGVGETQYF; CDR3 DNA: TGTGCCTCCTCGAGGGAGGGCGTGGGAGAGACCCAGTACTTC
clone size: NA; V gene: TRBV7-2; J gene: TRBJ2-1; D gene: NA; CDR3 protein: CASSKDSSYNEQFF; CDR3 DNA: TGTGCCAGCAGCAAGGACAGCTCCTACAATGAGCAGTTCTTC
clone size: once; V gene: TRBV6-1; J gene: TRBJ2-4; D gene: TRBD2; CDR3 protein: CASSVLGGCAKDTQYF; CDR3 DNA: TGTGCCAGCAGTGTCTTGGGGGGGTGCGCCAAAGATACGCAGTATTTC
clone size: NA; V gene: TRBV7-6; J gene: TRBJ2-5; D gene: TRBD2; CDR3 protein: CASSLFESGGAGETQYF; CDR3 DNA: TGTGCCAGCAGCTTATTTGAGAGCGGGGGGGCCGGGGAGACCCAGTACTTC
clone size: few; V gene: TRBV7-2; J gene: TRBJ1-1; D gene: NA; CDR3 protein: CASSAQDLGGTEAFF; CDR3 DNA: TGTGCCAGCAGCGCCCAAGACCTGGGGGGCACTGAAGCTTTCTTT
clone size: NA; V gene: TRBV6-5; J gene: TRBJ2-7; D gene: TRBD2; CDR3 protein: CASSSPGLAGTYEQYF; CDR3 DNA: TGTGCCAGCAGTTCCCCGGGGCTAGCGGGAACCTACGAGCAGTACTTC
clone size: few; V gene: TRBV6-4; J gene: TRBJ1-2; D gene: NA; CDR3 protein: CASSDQGTYGYTF; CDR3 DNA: TGTGCCAGCAGTGACCAGGGGACCTATGGCTACACCTTC
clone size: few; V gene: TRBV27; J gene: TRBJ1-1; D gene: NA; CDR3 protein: CASSSHGRIEAFF; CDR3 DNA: TGTGCCAGCAGTTCTCACGGACGGATTGAAGCTTTCTTT
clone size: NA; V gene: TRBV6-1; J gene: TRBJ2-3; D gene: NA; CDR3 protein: CASSAVRHTETQFF; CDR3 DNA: TGTGCCAGCAGTGCGGTCAGGCACACCGAGACGCAGTTTTTT
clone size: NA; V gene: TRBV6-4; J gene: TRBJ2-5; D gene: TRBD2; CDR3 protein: CASSSGRWDTQETQYF; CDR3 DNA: TGTGCCAGCAGCTCCGGGAGGTGGGATACACAAGAGACCCAGTACTTC
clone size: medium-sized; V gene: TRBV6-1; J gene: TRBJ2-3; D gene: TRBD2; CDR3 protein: CASSWGRLAATDTQYF; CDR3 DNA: TGTGCCAGCTCCTGGGGCCGACTAGCGGCCACAGATACGCAGTATTTT
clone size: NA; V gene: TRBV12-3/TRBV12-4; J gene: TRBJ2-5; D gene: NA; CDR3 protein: CASRENTKETQYF; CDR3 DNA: TGTGCCAGCAGAGAGAACACCAAAGAGACCCAGTACTTC
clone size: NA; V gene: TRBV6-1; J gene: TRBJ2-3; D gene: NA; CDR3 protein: CASAGFGGSDTETQYF; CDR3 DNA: TGTGCCAGCGCGGGGTTTGGGGGAAGCGACACAGAGACGCAGTACTTT
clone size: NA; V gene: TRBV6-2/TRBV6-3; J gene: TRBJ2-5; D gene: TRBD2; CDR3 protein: CASSYSVIAGGREQYF; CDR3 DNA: TGTGCCAGCAGTTACTCGGTAATAGCGGGAGGGCGGGAGCAGTACTTC
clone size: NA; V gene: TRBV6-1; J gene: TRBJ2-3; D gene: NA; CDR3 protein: CACSELGGSYKNTQYF; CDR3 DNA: TGTGCGTGCAGTGAATTGGGGGGAAGCTACAAAAACACGCAGTATTTC
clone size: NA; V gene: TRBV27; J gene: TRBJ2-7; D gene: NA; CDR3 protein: CASSVRGKEYEQYF; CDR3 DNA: TGTGCCAGCAGTGTACGGGGGAAGGAGTACGAGCAGTACTTC